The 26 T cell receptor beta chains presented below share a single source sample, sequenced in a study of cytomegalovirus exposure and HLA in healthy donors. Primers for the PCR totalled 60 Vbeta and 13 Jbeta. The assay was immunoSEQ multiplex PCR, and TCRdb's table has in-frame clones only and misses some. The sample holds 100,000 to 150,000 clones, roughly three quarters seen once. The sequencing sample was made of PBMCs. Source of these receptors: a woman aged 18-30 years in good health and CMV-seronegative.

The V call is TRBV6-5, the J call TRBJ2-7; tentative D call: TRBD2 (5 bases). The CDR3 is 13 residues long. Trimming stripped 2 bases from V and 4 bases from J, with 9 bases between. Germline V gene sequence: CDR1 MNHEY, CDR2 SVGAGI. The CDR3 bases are TGTGCCAGCAGTTACGGACTTTTATACGAGCAGTACTTC. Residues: CASSYGLLYEQYF.

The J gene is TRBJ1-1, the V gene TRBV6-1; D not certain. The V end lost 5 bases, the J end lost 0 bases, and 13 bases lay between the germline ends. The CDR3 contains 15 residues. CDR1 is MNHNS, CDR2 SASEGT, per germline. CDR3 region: CASSPRRGMNTEAFF. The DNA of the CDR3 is TGTGCCAGCAGTCCCCGACGGGGTATGAACACTGAAGCTTTCTTT.

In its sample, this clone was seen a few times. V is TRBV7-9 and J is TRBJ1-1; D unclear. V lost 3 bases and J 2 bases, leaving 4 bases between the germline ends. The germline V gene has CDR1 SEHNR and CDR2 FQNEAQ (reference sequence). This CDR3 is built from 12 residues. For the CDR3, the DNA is TGTGCCAGCAGCTTCCTAAACACTGAAGCTTTCTTT. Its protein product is CASSFLNTEAFF.

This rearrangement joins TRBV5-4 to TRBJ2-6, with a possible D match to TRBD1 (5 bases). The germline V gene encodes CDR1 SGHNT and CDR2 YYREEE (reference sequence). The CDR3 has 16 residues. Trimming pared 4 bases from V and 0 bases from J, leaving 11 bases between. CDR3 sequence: CASSSQGYSGANVLTF. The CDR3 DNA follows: TGTGCCAGCAGCAGTCAGGGTTACTCTGGGGCCAACGTCCTGACTTTC.

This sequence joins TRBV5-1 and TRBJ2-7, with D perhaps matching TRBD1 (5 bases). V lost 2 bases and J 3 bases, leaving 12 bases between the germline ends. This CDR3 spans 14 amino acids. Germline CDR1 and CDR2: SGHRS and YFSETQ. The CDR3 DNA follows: TGCGCCAGCAGCTTAGCGACAGAAGACTACGAGCAGTACTTC. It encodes CASSLATEDYEQYF.

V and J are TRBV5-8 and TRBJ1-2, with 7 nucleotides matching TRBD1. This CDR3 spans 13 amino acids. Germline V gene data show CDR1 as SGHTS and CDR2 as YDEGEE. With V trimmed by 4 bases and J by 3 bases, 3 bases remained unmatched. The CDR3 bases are TGTGCCAGCAGCCAAGACAGGGACTATGGCTACACCTTC. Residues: CASSQDRDYGYTF.

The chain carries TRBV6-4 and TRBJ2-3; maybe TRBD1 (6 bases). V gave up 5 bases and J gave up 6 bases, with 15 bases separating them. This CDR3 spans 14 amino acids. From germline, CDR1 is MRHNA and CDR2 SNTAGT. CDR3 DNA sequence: TGTGCCAGCAGTCGGACAGCACTCAGCGATACGCAGTATTTT. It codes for CASSRTALSDTQYF.

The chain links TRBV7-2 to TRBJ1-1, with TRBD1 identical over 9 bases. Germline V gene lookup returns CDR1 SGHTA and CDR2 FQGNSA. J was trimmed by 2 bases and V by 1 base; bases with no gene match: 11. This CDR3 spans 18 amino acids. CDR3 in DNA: TGTGCCAGCAGCTTAGTTGAGGGGTACAGGGGGCCCAACACTGAAGCTTTCTTT. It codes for CASSLVEGYRGPNTEAFF.

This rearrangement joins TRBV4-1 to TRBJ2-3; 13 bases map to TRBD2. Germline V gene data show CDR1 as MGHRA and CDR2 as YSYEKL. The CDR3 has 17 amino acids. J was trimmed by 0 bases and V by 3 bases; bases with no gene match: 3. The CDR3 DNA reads TGCGCCAGCAGCCAGGGACTAGCGGGAACTAGCACAGATACGCAGTATTTT. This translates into CASSQGLAGTSTDTQYF.

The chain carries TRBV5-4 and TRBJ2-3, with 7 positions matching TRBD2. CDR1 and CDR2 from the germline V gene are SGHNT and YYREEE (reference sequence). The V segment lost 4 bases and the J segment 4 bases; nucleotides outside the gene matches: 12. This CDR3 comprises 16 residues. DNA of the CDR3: TGTGCCAGCAGCCTGAGCCCGACTAGCTCCGCAGATACGCAGTATTTT. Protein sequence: CASSLSPTSSADTQYF.

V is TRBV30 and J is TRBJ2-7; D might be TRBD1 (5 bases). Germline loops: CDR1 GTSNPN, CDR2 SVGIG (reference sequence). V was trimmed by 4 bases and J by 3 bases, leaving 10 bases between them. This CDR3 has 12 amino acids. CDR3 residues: CAWKGYNYEQYF. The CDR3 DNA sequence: TGTGCCTGGAAGGGGTACAACTACGAGCAGTACTTC.

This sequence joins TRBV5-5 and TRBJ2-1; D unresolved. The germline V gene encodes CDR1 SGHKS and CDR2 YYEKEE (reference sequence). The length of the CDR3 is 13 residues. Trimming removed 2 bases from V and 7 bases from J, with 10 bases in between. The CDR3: CASSFRPENEQFF. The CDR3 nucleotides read TGTGCCAGCAGCTTTCGCCCGGAGAATGAGCAGTTCTTC.

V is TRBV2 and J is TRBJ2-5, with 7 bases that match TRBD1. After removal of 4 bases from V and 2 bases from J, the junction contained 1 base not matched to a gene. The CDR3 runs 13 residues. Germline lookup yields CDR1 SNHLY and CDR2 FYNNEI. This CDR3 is CASSGDSQETQYF. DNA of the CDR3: TGTGCCAGCAGTGGGGACAGTCAAGAGACCCAGTACTTC.

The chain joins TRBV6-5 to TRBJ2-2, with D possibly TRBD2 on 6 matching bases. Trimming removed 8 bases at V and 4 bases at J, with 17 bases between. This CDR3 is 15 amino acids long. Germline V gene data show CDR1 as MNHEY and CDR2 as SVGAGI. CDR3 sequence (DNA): TGTGCCAGCCATGAGGGGCCCGGGAGCACCGGGGAGCTGTTTTTT. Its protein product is CASHEGPGSTGELFF.

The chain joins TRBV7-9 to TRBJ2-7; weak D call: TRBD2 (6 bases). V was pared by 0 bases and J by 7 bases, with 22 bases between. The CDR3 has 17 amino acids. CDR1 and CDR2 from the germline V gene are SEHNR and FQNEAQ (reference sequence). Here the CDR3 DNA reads TGTGCCAGCAGCTTAGCGGAGTGGGGCCAGGGAGGACTGGAGCAGTACTTC. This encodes CASSLAEWGQGGLEQYF.

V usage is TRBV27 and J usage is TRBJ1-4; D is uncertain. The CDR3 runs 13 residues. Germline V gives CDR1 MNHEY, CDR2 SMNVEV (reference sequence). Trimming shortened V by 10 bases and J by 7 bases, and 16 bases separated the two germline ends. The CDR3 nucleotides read TGTGCCACTTCGTGGGTCGGAGGTGAAAAACTGTTTTTT. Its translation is CATSWVGGEKLFF. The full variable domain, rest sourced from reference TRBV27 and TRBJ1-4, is EAQVTQNPRYLITVTGKKLTVTCSQNMNHEYMSWYRQDPGLGLRQIYYSMNVEVTDKGDVPEGYKVSRKEKRNFPLILESPSPNQTSLYFCATSWVGGEKLFFGSGTQLSVL.

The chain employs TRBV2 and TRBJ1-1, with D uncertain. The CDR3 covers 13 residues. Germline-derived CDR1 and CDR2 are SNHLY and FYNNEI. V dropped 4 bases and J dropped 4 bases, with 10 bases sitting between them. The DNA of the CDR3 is TGTGCCAGCAGTGTCGGAGGGATCACTGAAGCTTTCTTT. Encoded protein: CASSVGGITEAFF.

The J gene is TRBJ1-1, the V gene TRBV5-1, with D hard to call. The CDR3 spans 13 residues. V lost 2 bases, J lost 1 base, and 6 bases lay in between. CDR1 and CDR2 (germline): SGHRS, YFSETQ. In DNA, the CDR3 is TGCGCCAGCAGCTTAACAGAGAACACTGAAGCTTTCTTT. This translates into CASSLTENTEAFF.

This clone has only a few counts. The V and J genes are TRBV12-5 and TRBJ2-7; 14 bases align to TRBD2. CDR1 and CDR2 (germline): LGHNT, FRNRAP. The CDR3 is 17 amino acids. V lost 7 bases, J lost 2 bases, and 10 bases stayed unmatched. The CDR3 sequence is CASAVPGTSGRPYEQYF. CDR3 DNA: TGTGCTAGTGCCGTACCCGGGACTAGCGGGAGACCCTACGAGCAGTACTTC.

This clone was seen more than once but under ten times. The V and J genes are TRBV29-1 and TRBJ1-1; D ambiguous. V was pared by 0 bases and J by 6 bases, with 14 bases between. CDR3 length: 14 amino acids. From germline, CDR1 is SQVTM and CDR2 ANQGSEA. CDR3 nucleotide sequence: TGCAGCGTTGAAGACCCACATAGCTCTCCTGAAGCTTTCTTT. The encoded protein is CSVEDPHSSPEAFF.

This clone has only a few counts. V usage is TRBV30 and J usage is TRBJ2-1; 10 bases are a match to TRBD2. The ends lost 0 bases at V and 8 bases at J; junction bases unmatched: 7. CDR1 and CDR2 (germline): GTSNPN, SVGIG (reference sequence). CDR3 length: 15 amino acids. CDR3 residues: CAWSVSLAGEDEQFF. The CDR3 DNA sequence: TGTGCCTGGAGTGTCTCGCTAGCGGGAGAGGATGAGCAGTTCTTC.

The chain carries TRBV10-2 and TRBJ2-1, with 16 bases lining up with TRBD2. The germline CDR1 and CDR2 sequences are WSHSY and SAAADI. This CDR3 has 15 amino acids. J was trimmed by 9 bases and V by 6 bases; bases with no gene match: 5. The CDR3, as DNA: TGCGCCAGCAGGGGACTAGCGGGAGGGCTTACTGAGCAGTTCTTC. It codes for CASRGLAGGLTEQFF.

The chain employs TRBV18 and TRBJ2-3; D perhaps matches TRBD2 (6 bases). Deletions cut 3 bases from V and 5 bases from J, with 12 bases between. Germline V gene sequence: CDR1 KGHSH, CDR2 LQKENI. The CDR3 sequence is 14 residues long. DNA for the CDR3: TGTGCCAGCTCACCGGGACTGGGAGGAGATACGCAGTATTTT. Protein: CASSPGLGGDTQYF.

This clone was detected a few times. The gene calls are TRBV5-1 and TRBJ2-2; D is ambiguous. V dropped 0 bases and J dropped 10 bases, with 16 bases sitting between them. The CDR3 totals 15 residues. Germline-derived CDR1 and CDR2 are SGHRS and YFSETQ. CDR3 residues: CASSLEFGLYQELFF. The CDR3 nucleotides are TGCGCCAGCAGCTTGGAGTTTGGCCTTTACCAGGAGCTGTTTTTT.

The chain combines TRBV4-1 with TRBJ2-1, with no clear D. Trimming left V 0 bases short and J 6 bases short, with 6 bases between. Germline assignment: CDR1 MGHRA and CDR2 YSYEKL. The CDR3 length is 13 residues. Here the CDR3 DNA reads TGCGCCAGCAGCCAAGACGAACTCAATGAGCAGTTCTTC. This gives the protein CASSQDELNEQFF.

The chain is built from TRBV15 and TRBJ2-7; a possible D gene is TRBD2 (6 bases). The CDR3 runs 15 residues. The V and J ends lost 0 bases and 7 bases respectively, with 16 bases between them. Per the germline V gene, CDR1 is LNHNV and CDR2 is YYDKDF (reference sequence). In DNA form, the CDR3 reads TGTGCCACCAGCAGAGATAGTGAGAGTGCGGGGGAGCAGTACTTC. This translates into CATSRDSESAGEQYF.